The 12 T cell receptor beta chains presented below share a single source sample, sequenced in a study of identifying expanded T cells in peripheral blood. TCRdb keeps only in-frame clones here, not all; method: immunoSEQ multiplex PCR. This table holds roughly 86,000 clones, roughly 81% found once. The sample taken for sequencing was blood. The receptors shown here come from a person between 18 and 75 years old in good health.

V gene TRBV20-1 combines with J gene TRBJ1-5, with no clear D. From germline, CDR1 is DFQATT and CDR2 SNEGSKA (reference sequence). With 3 bases removed from V and 5 bases from J, the gap between germline ends came to 5 bases. The CDR3 contains 11 residues. CDR3 region: CSASGDQPQHF. For the CDR3, the DNA is TGCAGTGCTAGCGGGGATCAGCCCCAGCATTTT.

The gene calls are TRBV30 and TRBJ2-7, with TRBD1 matching 7 bases. The CDR3 contains 14 residues. Germline assignment: CDR1 GTSNPN and CDR2 SVGIG (reference sequence). V gave up 3 bases and J gave up 3 bases; unmatched junction bases: 8. CDR3: CAWRSPTGVYEQYF. The CDR3 bases are TGTGCCTGGAGGTCCCCCACAGGGGTCTACGAGCAGTACTTC.

This chain connects TRBV19 to TRBJ1-4; 8 bases match TRBD1. From germline, CDR1 is LNHDA and CDR2 SQIVND (reference sequence). The CDR3 is 17 amino acids. The junction had 9 bases not matched to a gene; V was cut back by 6 bases and J by 0 bases. Here the CDR3 reads CASRETGQVATNEKLFF. CDR3 DNA sequence: TGTGCCAGTAGGGAAACGGGACAGGTTGCAACTAATGAAAAACTGTTTTTT.

V is TRBV19 and J is TRBJ2-1, with D tentatively TRBD1 (6 bases). The V end was cut by 5 bases, the J end by 2 bases, with 13 bases between. The CDR3 runs 15 residues. Germline V gives CDR1 LNHDA, CDR2 SQIVND (reference sequence). The CDR3 loop reads CASSQNQGPYNEQFF. In DNA form, the CDR3 reads TGTGCCAGTAGTCAAAATCAGGGGCCCTACAATGAGCAGTTCTTC.

The gene calls are TRBV6-5 and TRBJ1-2; tentatively, D is TRBD1 (6 bases). V was clipped by 6 bases and J by 6 bases, with 14 bases between them. The CDR3 covers 13 residues. Looked up from germline, CDR1 is MNHEY and CDR2 is SVGAGI. The CDR3 is CASSRGVWDGYTF. The DNA for the CDR3 is TGTGCCAGCAGCAGGGGAGTTTGGGATGGCTACACCTTC.

The V gene is TRBV19, the J gene TRBJ1-1; no definite D call. Trimming pared 5 bases from V and 1 base from J, leaving 14 bases between. CDR3 size: 15 residues. Germline values: CDR1 LNHDA, CDR2 SQIVND (reference sequence). The CDR3 DNA reads TGTGCCAGTAGTCAGGATGTTCGGGCGAACACTGAAGCTTTCTTT. Translated, it gives CASSQDVRANTEAFF.

The V and J genes are TRBV5-1 and TRBJ1-2; D uncertain. Trimming took off 4 bases at V and 8 bases at J, with 21 bases between the two ends. The germline V gene has CDR1 SGHRS and CDR2 YFSETQ. The length of the CDR3 is 15 residues. The CDR3, as DNA: TGCGCCAGCAGCCTCGCAAAAGGGATGTTCACGGGCTACACCTTC. Its protein product is CASSLAKGMFTGYTF.

V gene TRBV2 combines with J gene TRBJ2-1; 7 bases are a match to TRBD1. The CDR3 is 14 amino acids. The germline gives CDR1 SNHLY, CDR2 FYNNEI. Trimming at V came to 11 bases and at J to 6 bases, leaving 13 bases not matched to a gene. The CDR3 coding sequence is TGTGCCGGTCTGGGACAGCGTCGTTCCAATGAGCAGTTCTTC. Encoded protein: CAGLGQRRSNEQFF.

The gene calls are TRBV6-5 and TRBJ2-3, with 7 bases identical to TRBD1. From germline, CDR1 is MNHEY and CDR2 SVGAGI. This CDR3 spans 13 amino acids. V was pared by 5 bases and J by 5 bases, with 4 bases of the junction left unmatched. For the CDR3, the DNA is TGTGCCAGCAGTACAGGGGTTGTAGATACGCAGTATTTT. This sequence encodes CASSTGVVDTQYF.

The chain recombines TRBV15 with TRBJ1-2; 9 bases match TRBD1. V shed 6 bases, J shed 2 bases, and the junction held 10 bases outside the gene matches. CDR1 and CDR2 (germline): LNHNV, YYDKDF (reference sequence). CDR3 size: 16 residues. In nucleotides, the CDR3 is TGTGCCACCAGTGAGGACAGGGGCCCAAGGAACTATGGCTACACCTTC. It is translated as CATSEDRGPRNYGYTF.

The rearrangement links TRBV4-1 to TRBJ1-4; 7 bases are shared with TRBD1. The CDR3 spans 16 residues. Germline trimming cut 3 bases from V and 6 bases from J; bases unmatched to any gene: 10. Germline V gives CDR1 MGHRA, CDR2 YSYEKL. The CDR3 bases are TGCGCCAGCAGCCAGCCTTACAGGGGCCTTGATGAAAAACTGTTTTTT. This translates into CASSQPYRGLDEKLFF.

The genes are TRBV9 and TRBJ2-2; no reliable D call. V shed 4 bases and J shed 1 base, with 11 bases lying between them. The CDR3 has 15 residues. The germline gives CDR1 SGDLS, CDR2 YYNGEE. CDR3 loop: CASSTRTGNTGELFF. DNA of the CDR3: TGTGCCAGCAGCACCCGGACGGGGAACACCGGGGAGCTGTTTTTT.